This TCR beta chain was sequenced in a study of blood T cell repertoires in COVID-19. Overall study: Both acute and convalescent COVID-19 samples were obtained from the United States, Italy and Spain.

Clinical history reported by participants formed the basis on which cohorts were assigned. The CDR3 consists of 14 residues. In germline, CDR1 is MNHEY, CDR2 SVGAGI. The V end lost 0 bases, the J end lost 2 bases, and 7 bases lay between the germline ends. In the authors' workflow: Amplification with reference gene primers provided the estimates of nucleated cell counts. TCRdb's copy holds only in-frame clones and misses some; the assay was immunoSEQ multiplex PCR. That table furnishes V, J and clone size, whereas the DNA furnished D and trimming. The sample yields over 150,000 clones, 80% to 90% seen once.

The TCR originated in a woman between 18 and 30 years old who had recovered from COVID-19. Sequences were obtained from PBMCs or T cells enriched from blood (not recorded which). The rearrangement joins TRBV6-5 to TRBJ1-2; no firm D call. CDR3 DNA: TGTGCCAGCAGTTACTCGGCCAGGAACTATGGCTACACCTTC. Encoded protein: CASSYSARNYGYTF.